The clone carrying this T cell receptor (beta chain) came up a few times. Its antigen is not identified. Germline assignment: CDR1 SGHDN and CDR2 FVKESK. The CDR3 is 15 residues long. V gave up 2 bases and J gave up 4 bases; unmatched junction bases: 4. The data derive from a study of T-cell memory formation after mild COVID-19. Findings of the study overall: Researchers found some responding clones in pre-infection memory, a sign that cross-reactive memory joined. CD4+ bias marked clones expanding day 15 to 37, unlike balanced contracting clones.

MiXCR, applied by TCRdb to the 5' RACE reads, yields one record per CDR3 protein. The sample carries almost 350,000 distinct CDR3 sequences, 20% recorded once. Sample: PBMCs or a T cell subset sorted from them (not recorded which). The TCR comes from a man aged 18 to 29 who had mild COVID-19 (a few samples of this study predate the infection). Cell type and time point are not known. The J gene is TRBJ2-5, the V gene TRBV14; 10 bases are shared with TRBD1. CDR3 sequence: CASSQPGQGRETQYF. CDR3 sequence (DNA): TGTGCCAGCAGCCAACCGGGACAGGGGCGAGAGACCCAGTACTTC.